The clone carrying this T cell receptor beta chain was counted at least ten times. The antigen is unknown. The source of the sample is a study of metastatic and nonmetastatic thyroid tumors. Study observations and caveats: In both blood and tumor samples, TCR beta diversity was reported significantly higher for malignant than benign nodules.

As processed by the authors: Construction of a distant-metastasis classifier for papillary thyroid cancer relied on CDR3 differences across clinicopathological groups. MiXCR was used by TCRdb to re-call the PCR reads. What appears here as the V and J calls and clone size reflects TCRdb's work, not the paper's. The sample consists of 19,000 or so clones, 20% to 30% of them appearing once. The CDR3 consists of 18 residues. Germline V lookup: CDR1 DFQATT, CDR2 SNEGSKA (reference sequence). V was trimmed by 0 bases and J by 0 bases, leaving 15 bases between them. Ahead of thyroid surgery, no patient had received treatment of any kind.

Sequencing was carried out using blood. This receptor was taken from a female donor with papillary thyroid cancer or a benign thyroid nodule (not recorded which). Some clones in this sample may be carry-over from other donors' samples. This chain connects TRBV20-1 to TRBJ2-6; D gene uncertain. The chain's CDR3 is CSARDRPQTSSGANVLTF. DNA of the CDR3: TGCAGTGCTAGAGATAGGCCACAAACCAGCTCTGGGGCCAACGTCCTGACTTTC.